The rows below give T cell receptor beta chains drawn from one sample of a study of blood T cell repertoires in COVID-19. The method was immunoSEQ multiplex PCR; TCRdb's version includes in-frame clones alone and lacks a portion of them. The sample has about 12,000 clones, 82% seen once; the top ten hold 20% to 25%. The sequenced sample was peripheral blood. The receptors shown here come from a human donor in a cohort sampled during active COVID-19. CDR3s include the opening cysteine and the closing phenylalanine or tryptophan. Fields, in order: clone size, D gene, J gene, CDR3 length, V gene, CDR3 DNA, CDR3 protein. The D gene is left open where the match is weak. Size is stated for part of the rows, as once, few or many counts, or as a class when the clone is expanded.

.,.,TRBJ2-7,15,TRBV15,TGTGCCACCAGCAGCGGAGGTTCTCTCTCCTACGAGCAGTACTTC,CATSSGGSLSYEQYF
.,TRBD1,TRBJ2-7,14,TRBV5-1,TGCGCCAGCAGCCGCCTAACAGGGGGTAACGAGCAGTACTTC,CASSRLTGGNEQYF
.,.,TRBJ1-4,15,TRBV18,TGTGCCAGCTCACCCCGGGACACAACTAATGAAAAACTGTTTTTT,CASSPRDTTNEKLFF
.,TRBD1,TRBJ1-2,14,TRBV2,TGTGCCATCCTCCCGGGACAGGGGGCGGACGGCTACACCTTC,CAILPGQGADGYTF
.,TRBD1,TRBJ1-2,14,TRBV10-3,TGTGCCATCAGCCCCGAGACAGGGGCCTATGGCTACACCTTC,CAISPETGAYGYTF
once,.,TRBJ2-2,15,TRBV2,TGTGCCAGCAGTGAAGGGAGGGTGGATACCGGGGAGCTGTTTTTT,CASSEGRVDTGELFF
.,TRBD2,TRBJ2-2,18,TRBV10-3,TGTGCCATCAGTGACCCCAGGGCAGCGGGGGCTTACACCGGGGAGCTGTTTTTT,CAISDPRAAGAYTGELFF
.,TRBD2,TRBJ2-3,17,TRBV5-4,TGTGCCAGCAGGCCACGTTTAGCGGGGGGACGCACAGATACGCAGTATTTT,CASRPRLAGGRTDTQYF
.,.,TRBJ2-5,12,TRBV6-1,TGTGCCAGCAGTGATTATCGAGAGACCCAGTACTTC,CASSDYRETQYF
few,.,TRBJ2-5,14,TRBV4-3,TGCGCCAGCAGCCCTCAGGGCAGGGCCGAGACCCAGTACTTC,CASSPQGRAETQYF
.,TRBD2,TRBJ2-2,17,TRBV7-9,TGTGCCAGCAGCTTTGGAGGCGTAGCGGGGGGCACCGGGGAGCTGTTTTTT,CASSFGGVAGGTGELFF
.,TRBD2,TRBJ2-5,13,TRBV4-3,TGCGCCAGCAGCCACGGACTAGCGGAGACCCAGTACTTC,CASSHGLAETQYF
.,TRBD2,TRBJ2-1,17,TRBV4-1,TGCGCCAGCAGCCATCCGCCGAGGACTAGCGGGGCTAATGAGCAGTTCTTC,CASSHPPRTSGANEQFF
once,TRBD1,TRBJ1-1,11,TRBV6-6,TGTGCCAGCACGTGGACAGGGGAAGCTTTCTTT,CASTWTGEAFF
.,TRBD1,TRBJ2-1,12,TRBV20-1,TGCAGTGCTAGTGGGACAGACAATGAGCAGTTCTTC,CSASGTDNEQFF
.,TRBD2,TRBJ2-5,15,TRBV25-1,TGTGCCAGCAGTGAATATGGTAGCGGGCAAGAGACCCAGTACTTC,CASSEYGSGQETQYF
.,.,TRBJ1-6,15,TRBV7-9,TGTGCCAGCAGCTTACAACAGGATTATAATTCACCCCTCCACTTT,CASSLQQDYNSPLHF
.,.,TRBJ1-4,15,TRBV7-6,TGTGCCAGCAGCTCGTCGGGGGGGCCTAATGAAAAACTGTTTTTT,CASSSSGGPNEKLFF
.,TRBD1,TRBJ1-3,16,TRBV5-6,TGTGCCAGCAGCTTAGGGGGCCCTGTGTCTGGAAACACCATATATTTT,CASSLGGPVSGNTIYF
.,.,TRBJ1-2,16,TRBV27,TGTGCCAGCAGTTTTATCGATCAGGGGCGCAACTATGGCTACACCTTC,CASSFIDQGRNYGYTF
.,.,TRBJ2-7,16,TRBV30,TGTGCCTGGAGTGTAAAACGGCAGGGTAAGATTAGCGAGCAGTACTTC,CAWSVKRQGKISEQYF
once,TRBD2,TRBJ2-1,12,TRBV11-2,TGTGCCAGCAGCGCCCGGGGGGATGAGCAGTTCTTC,CASSARGDEQFF
.,TRBD1,TRBJ1-1,15,TRBV5-1,TGCGCCAGCAGCTATCGACAGGGGAGGGACACTGAAGCTTTCTTT,CASSYRQGRDTEAFF
.,.,TRBJ2-6,13,TRBV6-5,TGTGCCAGCAGCCAGTCTGGGGCCAACGTCCTGACTTTC,CASSQSGANVLTF
.,TRBD1,TRBJ1-5,15,TRBV2,TGTGCCAGCAGCGGGAGAGCAGGGGGCTCTCAGCCCCAGCATTTT,CASSGRAGGSQPQHF
.,.,TRBJ2-3,15,TRBV5-4,TGTGCCAGCAGCTTGGCTTCGGGGTTCACAGATACGCAGTATTTT,CASSLASGFTDTQYF
.,.,TRBJ1-4,14,TRBV29-1,TGCAGCGTTGTCCGTCAGGGGAACGATGAAAAACTGTTTTTT,CSVVRQGNDEKLFF
.,TRBD2,TRBJ2-2,18,TRBV30,TGTGCCTGGAGAGGCGCGGCTAGCGGGGGCACGAACACCGGGGAGCTGTTTTTT,CAWRGAASGGTNTGELFF
.,.,TRBJ2-7,13,TRBV19,TGTGCCAGTAGTATAGGGGCCTTGGGTGAGCAGTACTTC,CASSIGALGEQYF
.,TRBD2,TRBJ2-5,18,TRBV7-9,TGTGCCAGCAGCCTTCCTCCTCGACTAGCGGGGGTGGTTGGGACCCAGTACTTC,CASSLPPRLAGVVGTQYF
few,TRBD1,TRBJ2-2,14,TRBV7-3,TGTGCCAGCCAGACAGGGGCGAACACCGGGGAGCTGTTTTTT,CASQTGANTGELFF
.,.,TRBJ1-4,13,TRBV20-1,TGCAGTGCTAGTAAGGGACATCGGGAAAAACTGTTTTTT,CSASKGHREKLFF
once,.,TRBJ1-2,17,TRBV4-1,TGCGCCAGCAGCCAGGCCCCCCCGGACAGAAGGAACTATGGCTACACCTTC,CASSQAPPDRRNYGYTF
.,.,TRBJ1-5,14,TRBV6-5,TGTGCCAGCAGTACCCCCTATAGCAATCAGCCCCAGCATTTT,CASSTPYSNQPQHF
.,TRBD2,TRBJ2-7,13,TRBV5-5,TGTGCCAGCAGCTTGGTTGCGGGGGACGAGCAGTACTTC,CASSLVAGDEQYF
.,.,TRBJ2-3,15,TRBV4-3,TGCGCCAGCAGCCAAGATAGGAGGGTTCCAGATACGCAGTATTTT,CASSQDRRVPDTQYF
medium-sized,.,TRBJ1-6,13,TRBV28,TGTGCCAGCAGTTTAGAGGAGGGGACACCCCTCCACTTT,CASSLEEGTPLHF
few,.,TRBJ2-1,15,TRBV7-8,TGTGCCAGCAGCTTTGCTACCCCCTCCTACAATGAGCAGTTCTTC,CASSFATPSYNEQFF
.,.,TRBJ1-2,14,TRBV5-1,TGCGCCAGCAGCCTTTTCGCGGCCAACTATGGCTACACCTTC,CASSLFAANYGYTF
.,.,TRBJ2-1,13,TRBV7-2,TGTGCCAGCAGCTTAAACACCTACAATGAGCAGTTCTTC,CASSLNTYNEQFF
.,.,TRBJ2-1,15,TRBV5-1,TGCGCCAGCAGGGTCGGTGATAGCTCCTACAATGAGCAGTTCTTC,CASRVGDSSYNEQFF
once,TRBD1,TRBJ1-5,18,TRBV7-6,TGTGCCAGCAGCGCCCGGGACAGGGCCGATTTTGTCAATCAGCCCCAGCATTTT,CASSARDRADFVNQPQHF
.,.,TRBJ2-1,15,TRBV7-9,TGTGCCAGCAGCCACCGGGACTTTACCTACAATGAGCAGTTCTTC,CASSHRDFTYNEQFF
.,TRBD2,TRBJ2-1,14,TRBV20-1,TGCAGTGCTAGTGCCAGCGGGGGGCACAATGAGCAGTTCTTC,CSASASGGHNEQFF
.,.,TRBJ1-3,15,TRBV27,TGTGCCAGCAGTTTATATAGGGGCTCTGGAAACACCATATATTTT,CASSLYRGSGNTIYF
.,TRBD1,TRBJ1-2,16,TRBV6-1,TGTGCCAGCAGTGTAAGGACAGGGGGCTCCCTAATTGGCTACACCTTC,CASSVRTGGSLIGYTF
.,.,TRBJ1-5,15,TRBV30,TGTGCCTGGAGTGTACGTAGGGGGTGGAATCAGCCCCAGCATTTT,CAWSVRRGWNQPQHF
once,.,TRBJ1-2,15,TRBV19,TGTGCCAGTAGTCTCGGACCGGGAGGTAGCTATGGCTACACCTTC,CASSLGPGGSYGYTF
once,TRBD1,TRBJ1-1,13,TRBV10-3,TGTGCCATCGGCGCAGGGGGGTACACTGAAGCTTTCTTT,CAIGAGGYTEAFF